Here is one TCR beta chain with its context. The data belong to a study of cytomegalovirus exposure and HLA in healthy donors. The PCR contained 60 Vbeta and 13 Jbeta primers. Libraries were prepared by immunoSEQ multiplex PCR; TCRdb keeps only in-frame clonotypes and omits some of them. Of around 150,000 clones listed, roughly 70% are singletons. The receptor was derived from a man between 35 and 55 years old in good health and CMV-seronegative. The sequenced sample was PBMCs.

Written as DNA, the CDR3 is TGCGCCAGCAGCCCACAGGGGTGGGATGGCTACACCTTC. Translating it yields CASSPQGWDGYTF. V gene TRBV5-1 combines with J gene TRBJ1-2; 7 bases agree with TRBD1. Germline V lookup: CDR1 SGHRS, CDR2 YFSETQ. This CDR3 has 13 residues. The V gene end was trimmed by 4 bases and the J gene end by 6 bases; junction bases not matched to a gene: 6. Combining the CDR3 with reference TRBV5-1 and TRBJ1-2 gives the whole variable domain KAGVTQTPRYLIKTRGQQVTLSCSPISGHRSVSWYQQTPGQGLQFLFEYFSETQRNKGNFPGRFSGRQFSNSRSEMNVSTLELGDSALYLCASSPQGWDGYTFGSGTRLTVV.